This T cell receptor (beta chain) was captured in a study of T cells in Graves' hyperthyroidism and ophthalmopathy. The study's findings and limits: Most clonotypes that expanded in the thyroid above 0.001 also showed up in blood.

The CDR3 regions of TCR beta were amplified from RNA transcripts. During a first-round RT-PCR of the TCR CDR3, the HTBI primer set was used. A single record per CDR3 protein comes from TCRdb applying MiXCR to the multiplex PCR reads. The sample has about 110,000 distinct CDR3 sequences; about 16% are singletons. This clonotype was detected many times. The antigen is not known. The CDR3 consists of 16 residues. The V and J ends lost 1 base and 7 bases respectively, with 17 bases between them. Germline V CDR1 and CDR2: SGDLS, YYNGEE. No ophthalmopathy progression within 18 months constituted stable Graves' hyperthyroidism. Diagnosis rested on symptoms, serum thyroxine and TRAb, thyroid ultrasound, and orbital computed tomography. Fresh peripheral blood, around 10 ml of it, supplied the PBMCs.

The chain joins TRBV9 to TRBJ1-4; maybe TRBD1 (6 bases). Sequencing used blood. The sequence was obtained from a woman in her 50s with Graves' hyperthyroidism. In DNA, the CDR3 is TGTGCCAGCAGCGTACATTTTGGCCAGGGGAGTGAAAAACTGTTTTTT. Translated, it gives CASSVHFGQGSEKLFF.